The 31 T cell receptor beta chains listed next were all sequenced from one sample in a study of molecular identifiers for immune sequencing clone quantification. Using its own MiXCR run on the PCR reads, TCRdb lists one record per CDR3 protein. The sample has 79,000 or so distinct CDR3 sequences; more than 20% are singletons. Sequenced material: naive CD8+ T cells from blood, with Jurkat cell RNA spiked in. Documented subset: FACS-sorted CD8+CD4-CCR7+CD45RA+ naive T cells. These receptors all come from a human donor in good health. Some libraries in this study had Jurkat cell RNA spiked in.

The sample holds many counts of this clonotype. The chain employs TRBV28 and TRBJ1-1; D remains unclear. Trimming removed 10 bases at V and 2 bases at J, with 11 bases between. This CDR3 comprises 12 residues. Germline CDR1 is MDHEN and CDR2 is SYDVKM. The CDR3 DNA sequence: TGTGCCACCACTGAAGGCAACACTGAAGCTTTCTTT. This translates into CATTEGNTEAFF.

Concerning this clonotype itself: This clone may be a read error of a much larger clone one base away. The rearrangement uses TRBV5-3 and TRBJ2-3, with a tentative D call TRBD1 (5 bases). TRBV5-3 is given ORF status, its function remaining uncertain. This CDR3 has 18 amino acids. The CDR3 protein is CASSLGRTGFFSIDTQYF. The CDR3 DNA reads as TGTGCCAGCAGCTTGGGGCGCACAGGATTCTTCAGCATAGATACGCAGTATTTT.

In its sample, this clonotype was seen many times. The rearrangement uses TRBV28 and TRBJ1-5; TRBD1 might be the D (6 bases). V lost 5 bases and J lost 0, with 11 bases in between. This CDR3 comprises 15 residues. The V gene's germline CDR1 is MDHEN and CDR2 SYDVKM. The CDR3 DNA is TGTGCCAGCAGTGTCCGACAGGTTAGCAATCAGCCCCAGCATTTT. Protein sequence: CASSVRQVSNQPQHF.

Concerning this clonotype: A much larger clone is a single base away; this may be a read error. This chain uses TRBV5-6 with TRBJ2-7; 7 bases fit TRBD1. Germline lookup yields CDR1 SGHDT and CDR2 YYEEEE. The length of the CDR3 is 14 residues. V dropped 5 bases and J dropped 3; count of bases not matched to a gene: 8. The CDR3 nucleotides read TGTGCCAGCAGACCCTGGACAGGAGACTACGAGCAGTACTTC. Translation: CASRPWTGDYEQYF. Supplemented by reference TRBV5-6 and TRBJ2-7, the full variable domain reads DAGVTQSPTHLIKTRGQQVTLRCSPKSGHDTVSWYQQALGQGPQFIFQYYEEEERQRGNFPDRFSGHQFPNYSSELNVNALLLGDSALYLCASRPWTGDYEQYFGPGTRLTVT.

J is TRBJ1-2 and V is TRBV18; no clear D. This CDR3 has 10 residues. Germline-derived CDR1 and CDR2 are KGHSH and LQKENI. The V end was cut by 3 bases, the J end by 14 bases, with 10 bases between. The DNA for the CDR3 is TGTGCCAGCTCACCCCCCGATGTAACCTTC. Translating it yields CASSPPDVTF.

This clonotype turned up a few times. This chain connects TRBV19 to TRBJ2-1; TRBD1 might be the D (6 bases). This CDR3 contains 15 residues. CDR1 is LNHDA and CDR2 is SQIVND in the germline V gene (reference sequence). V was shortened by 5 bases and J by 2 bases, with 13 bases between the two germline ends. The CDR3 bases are TGTGCCAGTAGTTCCCGGACAGAAACCTACAATGAGCAGTTCTTC. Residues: CASSSRTETYNEQFF.

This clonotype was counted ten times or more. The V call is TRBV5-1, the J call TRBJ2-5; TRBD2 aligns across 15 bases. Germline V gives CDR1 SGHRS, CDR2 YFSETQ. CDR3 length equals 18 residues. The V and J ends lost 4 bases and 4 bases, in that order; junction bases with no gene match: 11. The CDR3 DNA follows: TGCGCCAGCAGCCGGGGACTAGCGGGAGGTATAGGTTCAGAGACCCAGTACTTC. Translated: CASSRGLAGGIGSETQYF.

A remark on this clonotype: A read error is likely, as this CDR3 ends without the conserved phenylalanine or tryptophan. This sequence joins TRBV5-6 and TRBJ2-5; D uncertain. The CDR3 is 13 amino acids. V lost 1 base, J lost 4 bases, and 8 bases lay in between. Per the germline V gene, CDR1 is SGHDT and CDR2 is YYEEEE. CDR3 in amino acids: CASSLSSPETQYL. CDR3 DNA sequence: TGTGCCAGCAGCTTGTCGTCTCCAGAGACCCAGTACCTC.

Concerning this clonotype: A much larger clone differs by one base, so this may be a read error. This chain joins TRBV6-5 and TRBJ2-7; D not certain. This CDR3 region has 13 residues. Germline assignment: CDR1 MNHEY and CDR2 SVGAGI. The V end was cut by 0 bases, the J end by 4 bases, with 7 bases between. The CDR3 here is CASSYSKGYEQYF. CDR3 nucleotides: TGTGCCAGCAGTTACTCGAAGGGTTACGAGCAGTACTTC.

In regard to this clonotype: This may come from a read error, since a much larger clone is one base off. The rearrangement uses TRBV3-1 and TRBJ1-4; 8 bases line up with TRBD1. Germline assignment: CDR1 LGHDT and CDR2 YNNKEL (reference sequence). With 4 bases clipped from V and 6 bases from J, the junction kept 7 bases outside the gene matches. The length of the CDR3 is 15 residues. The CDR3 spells CASSPRQGTDEKLFF. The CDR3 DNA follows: TGTGCCAGCAGCCCCCGACAGGGGACTGATGAAAAACTGTTTTTT.

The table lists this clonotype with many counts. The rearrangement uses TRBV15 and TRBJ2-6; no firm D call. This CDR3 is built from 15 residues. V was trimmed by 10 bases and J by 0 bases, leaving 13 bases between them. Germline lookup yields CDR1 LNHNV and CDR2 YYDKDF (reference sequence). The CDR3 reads CAIGYGRSGANVLTF. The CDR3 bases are TGTGCCATCGGTTACGGGCGCTCTGGGGCCAACGTCCTGACTTTC.

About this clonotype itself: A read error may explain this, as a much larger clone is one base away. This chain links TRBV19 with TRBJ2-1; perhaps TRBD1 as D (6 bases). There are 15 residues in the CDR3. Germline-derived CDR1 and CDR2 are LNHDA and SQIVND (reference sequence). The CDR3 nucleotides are TGTACCAGTAGTCTTGGGGGCAGCTCCTACAATGAGCAGTTCTTC. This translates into CTSSLGGSSYNEQFF.

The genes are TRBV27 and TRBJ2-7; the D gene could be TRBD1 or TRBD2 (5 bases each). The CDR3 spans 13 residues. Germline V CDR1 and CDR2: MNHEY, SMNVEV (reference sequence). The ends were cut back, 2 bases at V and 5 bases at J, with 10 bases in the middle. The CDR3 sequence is CASSLARGDEQYF. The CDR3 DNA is TGTGCCAGCAGTTTAGCCCGGGGCGACGAGCAGTACTTC.

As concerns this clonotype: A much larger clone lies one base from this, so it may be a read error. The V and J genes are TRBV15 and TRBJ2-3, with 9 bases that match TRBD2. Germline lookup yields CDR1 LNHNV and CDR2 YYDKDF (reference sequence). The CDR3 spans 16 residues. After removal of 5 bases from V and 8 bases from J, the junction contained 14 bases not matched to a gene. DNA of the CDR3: TGTGCCACCAGCTATGAAGAGCGGGGGGATTCAGGTACGCAGTATTTT. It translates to CATSYEERGDSGTQYF.

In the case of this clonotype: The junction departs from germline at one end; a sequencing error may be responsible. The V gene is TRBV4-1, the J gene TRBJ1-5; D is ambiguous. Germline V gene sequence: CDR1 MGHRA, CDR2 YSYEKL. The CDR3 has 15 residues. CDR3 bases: TGCGCCAGCAGACAATTCCCCTATAGCCATCAGCCCCAGCATTTT. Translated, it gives CASRQFPYSHQPQHF.

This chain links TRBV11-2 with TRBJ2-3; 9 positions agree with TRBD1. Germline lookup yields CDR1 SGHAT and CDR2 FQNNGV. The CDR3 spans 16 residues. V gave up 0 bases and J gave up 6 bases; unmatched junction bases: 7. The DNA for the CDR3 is TGTGCCAGCAGCTTAGATTGGGACAGGGTCGCGGATACGCAGTATTTT. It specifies CASSLDWDRVADTQYF. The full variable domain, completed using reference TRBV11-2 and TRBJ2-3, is EAGVAQSPRYKIIEKRQSVAFWCNPISGHATLYWYQQILGQGPKLLIQFQNNGVVDDSQLPKDRFSAERLKGVDSTLKIQPAKLEDSAVYLCASSLDWDRVADTQYFGPGTRLTVL.

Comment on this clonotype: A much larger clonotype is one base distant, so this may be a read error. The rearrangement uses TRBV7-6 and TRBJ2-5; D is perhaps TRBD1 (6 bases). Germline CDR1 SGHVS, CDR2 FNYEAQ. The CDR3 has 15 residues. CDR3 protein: CASSRVRTVQETRYF. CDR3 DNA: TGTGCCAGCAGCCGAGTAAGGACAGTCCAAGAGACCCGGTACTTC.

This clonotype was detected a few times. The CDR3 reads CASSYEAGLNYGYTF. As DNA, the CDR3 is TGTGCCAGCAGTTACGAAGCCGGCCTTAACTATGGCTACACCTTC. This chain uses TRBV6-5 with TRBJ1-2; D not resolved. Germline CDR1 and CDR2: MNHEY and SVGAGI. V lost 2 bases to trimming and J lost 1 base, with 11 bases between them. The CDR3 totals 15 residues.

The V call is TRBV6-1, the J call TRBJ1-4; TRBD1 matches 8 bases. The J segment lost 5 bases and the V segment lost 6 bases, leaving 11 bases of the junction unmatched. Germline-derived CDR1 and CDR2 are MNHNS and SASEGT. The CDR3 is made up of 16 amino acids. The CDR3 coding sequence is TGTGCCAGCAGGAACCCCGGGACAGGATTAAATGAAAAACTGTTTTTT. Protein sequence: CASRNPGTGLNEKLFF.

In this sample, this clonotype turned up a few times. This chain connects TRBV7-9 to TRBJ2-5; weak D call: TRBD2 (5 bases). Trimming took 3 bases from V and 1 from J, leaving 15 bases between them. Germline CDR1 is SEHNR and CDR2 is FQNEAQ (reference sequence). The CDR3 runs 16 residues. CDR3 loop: CASSFPRMTIQETQYF. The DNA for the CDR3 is TGTGCCAGCAGCTTCCCTCGAATGACTATCCAAGAGACCCAGTACTTC.

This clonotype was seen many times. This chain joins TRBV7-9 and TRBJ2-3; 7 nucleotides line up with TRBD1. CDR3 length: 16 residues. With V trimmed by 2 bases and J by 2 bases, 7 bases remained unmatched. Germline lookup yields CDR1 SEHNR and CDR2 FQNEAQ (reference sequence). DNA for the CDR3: TGTGCCAGCAGCTTATTACAGGGGCTAGTCACAGATACGCAGTATTTT. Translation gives CASSLLQGLVTDTQYF.

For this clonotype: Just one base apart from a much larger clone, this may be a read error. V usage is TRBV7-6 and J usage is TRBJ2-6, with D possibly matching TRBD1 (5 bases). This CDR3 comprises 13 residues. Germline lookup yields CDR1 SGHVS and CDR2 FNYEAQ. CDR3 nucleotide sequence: TGTGCCAGCAGTAGCTCTGGGGCCAACGTCCTGGCTTTC. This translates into CASSSSGANVLAF.

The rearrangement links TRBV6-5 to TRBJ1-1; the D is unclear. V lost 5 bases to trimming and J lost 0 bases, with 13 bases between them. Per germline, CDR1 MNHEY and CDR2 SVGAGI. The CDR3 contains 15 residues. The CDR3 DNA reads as TGTGCCAGCAGTCTCATCAGAACCATGAACACTGAAGCTTTCTTT. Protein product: CASSLIRTMNTEAFF.

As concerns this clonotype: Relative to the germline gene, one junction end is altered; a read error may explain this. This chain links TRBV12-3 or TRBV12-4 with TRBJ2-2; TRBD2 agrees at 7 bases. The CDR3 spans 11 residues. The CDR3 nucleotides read TGTGCCAGCGGCCTGGGCGGGGGGCTGTTTTTT. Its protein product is CASGLGGGLFF.

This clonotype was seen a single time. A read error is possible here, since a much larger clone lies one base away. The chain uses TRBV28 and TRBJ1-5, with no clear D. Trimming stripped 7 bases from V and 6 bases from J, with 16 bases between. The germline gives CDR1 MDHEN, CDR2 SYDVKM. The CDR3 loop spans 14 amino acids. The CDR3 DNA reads TGTGCCAGCACCTCTCAGGCAGAGACTCAGCCCCAGCATTTT. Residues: CASTSQAETQPQHF. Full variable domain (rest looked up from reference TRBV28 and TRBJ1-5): DVKVTQSSRYLVKRTGEKVFLECVQDMDHENMFWYRQDPGLGLRLIYFSYDVKMKEKGDIPEGYSVSREKKERFSLILESASTNQTSMYLCASTSQAETQPQHFGDGTRLSIL.

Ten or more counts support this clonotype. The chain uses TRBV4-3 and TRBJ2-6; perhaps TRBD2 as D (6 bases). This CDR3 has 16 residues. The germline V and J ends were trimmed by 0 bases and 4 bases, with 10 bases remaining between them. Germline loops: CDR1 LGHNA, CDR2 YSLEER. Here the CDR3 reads CASSQDAGTGANVLTF. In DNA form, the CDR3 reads TGCGCCAGCAGCCAAGATGCGGGAACAGGGGCCAACGTCCTGACTTTC.

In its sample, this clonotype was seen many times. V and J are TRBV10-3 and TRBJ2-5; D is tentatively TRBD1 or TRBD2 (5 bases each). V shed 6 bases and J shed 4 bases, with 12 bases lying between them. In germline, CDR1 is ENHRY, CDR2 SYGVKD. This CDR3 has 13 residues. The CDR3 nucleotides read TGTGCCATCAGAGAGGGGTCTTCAGAGACCCAGTACTTC. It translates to CAIREGSSETQYF.

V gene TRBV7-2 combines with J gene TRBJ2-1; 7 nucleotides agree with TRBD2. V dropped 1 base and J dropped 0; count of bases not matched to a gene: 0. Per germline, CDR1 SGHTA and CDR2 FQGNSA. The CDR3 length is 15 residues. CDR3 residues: CASSLGGGSYNEQFF. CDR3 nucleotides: TGTGCCAGCAGCTTAGGGGGGGGCTCCTACAATGAGCAGTTCTTC.

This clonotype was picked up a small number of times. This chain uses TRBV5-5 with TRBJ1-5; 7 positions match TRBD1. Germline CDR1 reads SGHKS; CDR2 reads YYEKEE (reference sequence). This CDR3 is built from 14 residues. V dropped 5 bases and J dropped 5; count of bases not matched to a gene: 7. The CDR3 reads CASSPDRSDQPQHF. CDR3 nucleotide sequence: TGTGCCAGCAGTCCGGACAGGTCAGATCAGCCCCAGCATTTT.

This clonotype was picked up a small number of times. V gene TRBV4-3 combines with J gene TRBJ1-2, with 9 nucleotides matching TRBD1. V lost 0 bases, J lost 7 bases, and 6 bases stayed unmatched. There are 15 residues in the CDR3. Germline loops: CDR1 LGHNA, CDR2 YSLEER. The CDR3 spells CASSQDRDREFGYTF. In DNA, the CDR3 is TGCGCCAGCAGCCAAGATCGGGACAGGGAGTTTGGCTACACCTTC.

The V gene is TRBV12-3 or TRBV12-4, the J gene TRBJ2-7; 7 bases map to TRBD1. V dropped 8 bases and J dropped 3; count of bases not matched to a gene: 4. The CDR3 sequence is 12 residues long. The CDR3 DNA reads TGTGCCAGCGCCTGGACAGGCTACGAGCAGTACTTC. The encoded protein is CASAWTGYEQYF.